This entry features one T cell receptor beta chain sequence. No antigen is known for it. Assay used: immunoSEQ multiplex PCR; TCRdb lists only in-frame clones, some missing. The sample lists about 160,000 clones; about 90% were seen once. This record comes from a study of T cell responses to AZD1222 COVID-19 vaccine. Study-level findings and limits: The donors showed a predominance of white British ancestry and of females, with possible underestimation of clonal diversity.

Germline V gene data show CDR1 as SGHRS and CDR2 as YFSETQ. The junction had 9 bases not matched to a gene; V was cut back by 5 bases and J by 9 bases. The CDR3 has 13 residues. Sequencing was performed on peripheral blood, taken 28 days after the second AZD1222 dose. This sequence joins TRBV5-1 and TRBJ1-2, with TRBD1 identical over 8 bases. This sequence originates from an adult who received the AZD1222 COVID-19 vaccine. CDR3 sequence: CASRLTGGESYTF. CDR3 in DNA: TGCGCCAGCAGATTAACAGGGGGAGAAAGCTACACCTTC.